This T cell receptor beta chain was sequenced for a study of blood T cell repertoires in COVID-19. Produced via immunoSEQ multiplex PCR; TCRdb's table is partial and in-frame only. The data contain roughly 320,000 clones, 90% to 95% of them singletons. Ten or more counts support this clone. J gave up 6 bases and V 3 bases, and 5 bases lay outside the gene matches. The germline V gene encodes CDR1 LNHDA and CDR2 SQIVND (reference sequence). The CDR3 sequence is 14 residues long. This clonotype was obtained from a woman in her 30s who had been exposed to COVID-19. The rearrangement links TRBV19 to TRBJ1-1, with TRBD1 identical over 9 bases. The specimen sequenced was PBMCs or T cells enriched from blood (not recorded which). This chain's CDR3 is CASSMADRGAEAFF. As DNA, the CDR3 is TGTGCCAGTAGTATGGCGGACAGGGGCGCTGAAGCTTTCTTT.